The 17 T cell receptor beta chains below all came from one sample that was sequenced in a study of metastatic and nonmetastatic thyroid tumors (dated by TCRdb to about 2020). Before undergoing thyroid surgery, none of the patients had been given any kind of treatment. Libraries were built with PCR. Reads for this sample came from an Illumina HiSeq 4000. Through fastp at Q25 and MiXCR, TCRdb rebuilt clones from the public reads, retaining in-frame beta chains. For this sample there are roughly 71,000 clones; roughly 18% appear just once. The ten largest clones take up about 13% of the sample. The material sequenced was blood. These receptors all come from a female donor with papillary thyroid cancer or a benign thyroid nodule (not recorded which). Some clones in this sample may be carry-over from other donors' samples.

A few counts support this clone. The CDR3 sequence: CASSLEKSTSGNYEQYF. In DNA, the CDR3 is TGTGCCAGCAGCTTAGAAAAGAGTACTAGCGGGAACTACGAGCAGTACTTC. V is TRBV11-2 and J is TRBJ2-7; 10 positions match TRBD2. Germline assignment: CDR1 SGHAT and CDR2 FQNNGV. After removal of 0 bases from V and 3 bases from J, the junction contained 8 bases not matched to a gene. This CDR3 is 17 amino acids long.

This clone was recorded at least ten times. The V and J genes are TRBV2 and TRBJ2-5; D possibly corresponds to TRBD1 (5 bases). Germline V gene lookup returns CDR1 SNHLY and CDR2 FYNNEI. The V end lost 6 bases, the J end lost 5 bases, and 7 bases lay between the germline ends. The CDR3 extends over 11 amino acids. In DNA, the CDR3 is TGTGCCAGCAGGGGGCTGGAGACCCAGTACTTC. Amino acid sequence: CASRGLETQYF.

This clone has ten or more counts. J is TRBJ2-1 and V is TRBV11-2; either TRBD1 or TRBD2 may fit D (5 bases each). Germline values: CDR1 SGHAT, CDR2 FQNNGV. V dropped 0 bases and J dropped 3 bases, with 9 bases sitting between them. The CDR3 length is 15 residues. CDR3 region: CASSLEWGIYNEQFF. CDR3 sequence (DNA): TGTGCCAGCAGCTTAGAATGGGGGATCTACAATGAGCAGTTCTTC.

This clone has a count of ten or more. The chain carries TRBV10-3 and TRBJ2-2; 9 positions agree with TRBD1. Trimming cost V 1 base and J 6 bases; bases outside gene matches: 6. The CDR3 is made up of 16 amino acids. Germline lookup yields CDR1 ENHRY and CDR2 SYGVKD. In nucleotides, the CDR3 is TGTGCCATCAGTGAGTGGACAGGGGATTTCGCCGGGGAGCTGTTTTTT. This translates into CAISEWTGDFAGELFF.

The chain is built from TRBV5-4 and TRBJ2-1; 9 bases agree with TRBD1. V was clipped by 3 bases and J by 6 bases; unmatched bases: 4. CDR1 and CDR2 from the germline V gene are SGHNT and YYREEE (reference sequence). This CDR3 comprises 14 residues. The CDR3 spells CASSWDRVTNEQFF. The CDR3 region has the DNA TGTGCCAGCAGCTGGGACAGGGTAACCAATGAGCAGTTCTTC.

This clone was counted many times. This chain uses TRBV7-2 with TRBJ1-2; perhaps TRBD1 as D (6 bases). Germline CDR1 and CDR2: SGHTA and FQGNSA. The CDR3 contains 15 residues. Trimming shortened V by 3 bases and J by 3 bases, and 14 bases separated the two germline ends. CDR3 protein: CASSLGTRGDYGYTF. As DNA, the CDR3 is TGTGCCAGCAGCTTGGGGACAAGGGGCGACTATGGCTACACCTTC.

This clone was seen repeatedly, ten times or more. The chain joins TRBV6-5 to TRBJ2-5; D call uncertain. Germline V gives CDR1 MNHEY, CDR2 SVGAGI. Between the trimmed V and J ends, which lost 2 bases and 0 bases, there was a span of 4 bases. This CDR3 is 13 amino acids long. The CDR3 DNA reads TGTGCCAGCAGTTACGGATACCAAGAGACCCAGTACTTC. Translated: CASSYGYQETQYF.

The J gene is TRBJ2-2, the V gene TRBV10-1; perhaps TRBD1 as D (6 bases). There are 15 residues in the CDR3. Trimming stripped 4 bases from V and 6 bases from J, with 15 bases between. The V gene's germline CDR1 is WNHNN and CDR2 SYGVQD (reference sequence). In nucleotides, the CDR3 is TGCGCCAGCAGTGGCATTGGTGGGGGCGCCGGGGAGCTGTTTTTT. Translation: CASSGIGGGAGELFF.

This clone was seen many times. The V gene is TRBV2, the J gene TRBJ2-7; D gene uncertain. V lost 7 bases, J lost 0 bases, and 10 bases lay in between. This CDR3 spans 13 amino acids. Per germline, CDR1 SNHLY and CDR2 FYNNEI. Here the CDR3 reads CASKRQTSYEQYF. The CDR3 DNA reads as TGTGCCAGCAAACGGCAGACCTCCTACGAGCAGTACTTC.

The chain has TRBV20-1 and TRBJ2-1, with 9 bases fitting TRBD1. The trim removed 1 base at V and 4 bases at J, leaving 2 bases unmatched. This CDR3 is built from 14 residues. Germline CDR1 DFQATT, CDR2 SNEGSKA (reference sequence). The CDR3 region is CSARGTGAYNEQFF. The DNA for the CDR3 is TGCAGTGCTAGAGGGACAGGGGCATACAATGAGCAGTTCTTC.

This clone was recorded many times. The chain links TRBV11-2 to TRBJ2-2; weak D call: TRBD2 (5 bases). The germline CDR1 and CDR2 sequences are SGHAT and FQNNGV. The V end lost 4 bases, the J end lost 3 bases, and 21 bases lay between the germline ends. This CDR3 comprises 18 residues. CDR3 DNA: TGTGCCAGCAGCTACGGACGGGCCAGAGGGAAGTACACCGGGGAGCTGTTTTTT. Amino acid sequence: CASSYGRARGKYTGELFF.

In the case of this clone: This may be a read error, as it is one base from a much larger clone. This chain connects TRBV5-6 to TRBJ2-3, with D maybe TRBD2 (5 bases). Looked up from germline, CDR1 is SGHDT and CDR2 is YYEEEE. The CDR3 runs 14 residues. CDR3 DNA: TGTGCCAGCAGCTTGGGGGCTAGCACAGATACGCATTATTTT. This codes for CASSLGASTDTHYF.

This clone was seen ten or more times. The rearrangement joins TRBV20-1 to TRBJ2-3, with D unclear. V was clipped by 5 bases and J by 6 bases, with 9 bases between them. Germline V gene data show CDR1 as DFQATT and CDR2 as SNEGSKA (reference sequence). The CDR3 contains 11 residues. The CDR3 protein is CSAVQWDTQYF. The CDR3 DNA is TGCAGTGCTGTGCAGTGGGATACGCAGTATTTT.

This clone occurred many times. CDR3 DNA sequence: TGTGCCAGCGAAATTAGGGGGCTTGATGAAAAACTGTTTTTT. Protein sequence: CASEIRGLDEKLFF. This chain uses TRBV6-4 with TRBJ1-4; 7 nucleotides agree with TRBD1. This CDR3 comprises 14 residues. The J segment lost 6 bases and the V segment lost 8 bases, leaving 9 bases of the junction unmatched. Germline loops: CDR1 MRHNA, CDR2 SNTAGT.

The V and J genes are TRBV5-1 and TRBJ1-1; maybe TRBD1 (6 bases). The V end lost 5 bases, the J end lost 8 bases, and 16 bases lay between the germline ends. The CDR3 sequence is 13 residues long. Germline values: CDR1 SGHRS, CDR2 YFSETQ. CDR3 in amino acids: CASRRGGAWEAFF. In nucleotides, the CDR3 is TGCGCCAGCAGAAGGGGGGGGGCGTGGGAAGCTTTCTTT.

The chain is built from TRBV28 and TRBJ2-2, with 8 bases aligning to TRBD1. The V gene end was trimmed by 11 bases and the J gene end by 4 bases; junction bases not matched to a gene: 3. This CDR3 is 12 amino acids long. The V gene's germline CDR1 is MDHEN and CDR2 SYDVKM. CDR3 bases: TGTGCCTCAGGGGGCGGCACCGGGGAGCTGTTTTTT. The encoded protein is CASGGGTGELFF.

This clone has at least ten counts. The chain couples TRBV30 to TRBJ1-5; D might be TRBD1 (6 bases). V lost 2 bases, J lost 6 bases, and 20 bases lay in between. The CDR3 has 16 residues. CDR1 is GTSNPN, CDR2 SVGIG, per germline (reference sequence). The CDR3 loop reads CAWSNLKRGQRQPQHF. The CDR3 coding sequence is TGTGCCTGGAGTAACTTAAAGCGGGGGCAGCGTCAGCCCCAGCATTTT.